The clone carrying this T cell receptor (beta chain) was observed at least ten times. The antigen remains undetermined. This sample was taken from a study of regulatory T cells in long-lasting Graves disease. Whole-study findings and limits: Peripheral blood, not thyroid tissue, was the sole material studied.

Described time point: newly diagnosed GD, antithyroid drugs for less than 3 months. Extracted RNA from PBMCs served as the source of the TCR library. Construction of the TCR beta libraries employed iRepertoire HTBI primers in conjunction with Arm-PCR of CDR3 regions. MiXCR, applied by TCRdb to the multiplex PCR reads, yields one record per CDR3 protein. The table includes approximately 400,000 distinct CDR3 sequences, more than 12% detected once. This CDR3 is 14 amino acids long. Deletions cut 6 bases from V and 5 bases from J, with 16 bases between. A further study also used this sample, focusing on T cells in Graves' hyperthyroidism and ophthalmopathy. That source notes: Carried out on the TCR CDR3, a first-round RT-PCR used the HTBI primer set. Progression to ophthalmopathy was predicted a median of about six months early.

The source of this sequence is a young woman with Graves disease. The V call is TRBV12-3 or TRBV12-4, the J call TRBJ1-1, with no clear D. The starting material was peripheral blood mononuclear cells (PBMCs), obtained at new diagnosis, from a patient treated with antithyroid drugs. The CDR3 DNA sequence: TGTGCCAGCAGCTTTAAACCTTTGGGAACTGAAGCTTTCTTT. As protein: CASSFKPLGTEAFF.